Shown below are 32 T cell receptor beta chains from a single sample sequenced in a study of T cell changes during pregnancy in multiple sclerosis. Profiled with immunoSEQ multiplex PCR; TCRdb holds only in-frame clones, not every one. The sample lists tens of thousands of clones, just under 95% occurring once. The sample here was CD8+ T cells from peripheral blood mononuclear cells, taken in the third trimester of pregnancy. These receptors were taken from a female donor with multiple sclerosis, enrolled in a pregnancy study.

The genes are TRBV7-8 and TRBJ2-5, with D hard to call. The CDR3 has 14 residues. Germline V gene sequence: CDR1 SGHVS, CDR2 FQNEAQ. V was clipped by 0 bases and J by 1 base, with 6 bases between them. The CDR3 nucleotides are TGTGCCAGCAGCTTAGCGTCCTTCCAAGAGACCCAGTACTTC. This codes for CASSLASFQETQYF.

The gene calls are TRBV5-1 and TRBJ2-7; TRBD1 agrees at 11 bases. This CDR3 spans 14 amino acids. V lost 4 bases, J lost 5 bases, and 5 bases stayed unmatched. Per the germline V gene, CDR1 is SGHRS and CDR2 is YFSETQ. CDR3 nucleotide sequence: TGCGCCAGCAGCCTAGGACAGGGGGCCAACGAGCAGTACTTC. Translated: CASSLGQGANEQYF.

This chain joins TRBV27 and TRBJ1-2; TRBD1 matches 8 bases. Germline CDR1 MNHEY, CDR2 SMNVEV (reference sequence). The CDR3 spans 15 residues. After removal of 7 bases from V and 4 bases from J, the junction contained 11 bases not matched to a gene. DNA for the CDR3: TGTGCCAGCACCGCGGACAGGGACCAACTCTATGGCTACACCTTC. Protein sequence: CASTADRDQLYGYTF.

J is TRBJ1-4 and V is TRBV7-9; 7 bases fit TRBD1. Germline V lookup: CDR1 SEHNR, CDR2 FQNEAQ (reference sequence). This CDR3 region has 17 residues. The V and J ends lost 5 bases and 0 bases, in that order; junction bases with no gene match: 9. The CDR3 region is CASSPRDRYSTNEKLFF. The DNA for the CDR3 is TGTGCCAGCAGCCCACGGGACAGATACTCAACTAATGAAAAACTGTTTTTT.

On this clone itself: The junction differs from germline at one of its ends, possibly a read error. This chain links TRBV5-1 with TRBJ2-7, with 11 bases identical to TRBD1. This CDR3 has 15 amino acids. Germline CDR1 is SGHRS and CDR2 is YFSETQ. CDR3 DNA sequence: TGCGCCAGCAGCCTTATTGTTGGGACAGGGGGATCCTTGGACTTC. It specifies CASSLIVGTGGSLDF.

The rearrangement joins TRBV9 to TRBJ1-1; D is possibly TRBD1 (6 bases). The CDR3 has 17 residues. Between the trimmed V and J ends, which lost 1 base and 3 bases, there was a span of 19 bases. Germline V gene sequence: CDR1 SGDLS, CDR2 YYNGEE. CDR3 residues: CASSVLGTSEGHTEAFF. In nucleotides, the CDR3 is TGTGCCAGCAGCGTATTAGGGACATCCGAGGGGCACACTGAAGCTTTCTTT.

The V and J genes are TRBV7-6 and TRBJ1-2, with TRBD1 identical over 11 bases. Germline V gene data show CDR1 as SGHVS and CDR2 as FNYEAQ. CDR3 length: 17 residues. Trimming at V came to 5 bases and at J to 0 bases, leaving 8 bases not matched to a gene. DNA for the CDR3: TGTGCCAGCAGCCCCTGGACAGGGGGCGTTCCTAACTATGGCTACACCTTC. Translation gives CASSPWTGGVPNYGYTF.

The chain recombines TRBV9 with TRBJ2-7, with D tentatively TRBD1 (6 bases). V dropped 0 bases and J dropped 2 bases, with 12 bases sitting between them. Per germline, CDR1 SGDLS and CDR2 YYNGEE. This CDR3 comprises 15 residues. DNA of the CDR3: TGTGCCAGCAGCGTAGGCCGCAGGGGACCCTACGAGCAGTACTTC. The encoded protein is CASSVGRRGPYEQYF. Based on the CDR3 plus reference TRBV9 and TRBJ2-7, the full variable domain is DSGVTQTPKHLITATGQRVTLRCSPRSGDLSVYWYQQSLDQGLQFLIQYYNGEERAKGNILERFSAQQFPDLHSELNLSSLELGDSALYFCASSVGRRGPYEQYFGPGTRLTVT.

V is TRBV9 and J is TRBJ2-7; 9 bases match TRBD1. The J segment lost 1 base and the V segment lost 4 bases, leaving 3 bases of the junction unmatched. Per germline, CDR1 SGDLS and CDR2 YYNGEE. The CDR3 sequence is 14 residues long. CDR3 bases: TGTGCCAGCAGCCTCGGGACAGGGTCCTACGAGCAGTACTTC. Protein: CASSLGTGSYEQYF.

CDR3: CASSFGGAGELFF. CDR3 DNA sequence: TGTGCCAGCAGTTTCGGGGGGGCCGGGGAGCTGTTTTTT. V usage is TRBV27 and J usage is TRBJ2-2; TRBD2 agrees at 8 bases. In germline, CDR1 is MNHEY, CDR2 SMNVEV (reference sequence). With 3 bases clipped from V and 6 bases from J, the junction kept 0 bases outside the gene matches. The length of the CDR3 is 13 residues.

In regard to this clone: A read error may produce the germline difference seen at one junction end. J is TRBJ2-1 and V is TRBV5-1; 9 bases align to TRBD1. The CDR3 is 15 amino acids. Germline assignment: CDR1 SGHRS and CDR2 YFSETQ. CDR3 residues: CASSLWDRAYNGQFF. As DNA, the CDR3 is TGCGCCAGCAGCTTATGGGACAGGGCTTACAATGGGCAGTTCTTC.

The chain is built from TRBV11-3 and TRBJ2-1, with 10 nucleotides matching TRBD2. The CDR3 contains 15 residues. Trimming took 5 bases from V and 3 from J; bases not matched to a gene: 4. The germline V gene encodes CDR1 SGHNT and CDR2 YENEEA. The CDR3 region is CASSHSGGGYNEQFF. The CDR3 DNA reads TGTGCCAGCAGCCACAGCGGGGGGGGCTACAATGAGCAGTTCTTC.

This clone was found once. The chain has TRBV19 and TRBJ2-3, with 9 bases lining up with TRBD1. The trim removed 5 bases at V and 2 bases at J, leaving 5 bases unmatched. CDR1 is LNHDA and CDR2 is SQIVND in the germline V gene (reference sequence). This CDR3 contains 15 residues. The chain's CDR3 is CASSVGQGVTDTQYF. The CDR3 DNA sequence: TGTGCCAGTAGTGTGGGACAGGGCGTCACAGATACGCAGTATTTT. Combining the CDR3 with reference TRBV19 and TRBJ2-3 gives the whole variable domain DGGITQSPKYLFRKEGQNVTLSCEQNLNHDAMYWYRQDPGQGLRLIYYSQIVNDFQKGDIAEGYSVSREKKESFPLTVTSAQKNPTAFYLCASSVGQGVTDTQYFGPGTRLTVL.

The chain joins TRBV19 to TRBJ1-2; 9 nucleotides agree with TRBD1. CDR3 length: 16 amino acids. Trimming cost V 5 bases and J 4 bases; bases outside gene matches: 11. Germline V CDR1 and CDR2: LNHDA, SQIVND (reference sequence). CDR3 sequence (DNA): TGTGCCAGTAGTGCCATCCGGGACAGGGAGTTCTATGGCTACACCTTC. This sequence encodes CASSAIRDREFYGYTF.

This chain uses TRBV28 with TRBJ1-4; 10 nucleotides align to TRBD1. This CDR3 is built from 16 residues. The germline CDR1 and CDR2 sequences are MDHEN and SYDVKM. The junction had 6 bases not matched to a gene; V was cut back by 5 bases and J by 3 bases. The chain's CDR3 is CASSTGQGMANEKLFF. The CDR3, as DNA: TGTGCCAGCAGTACGGGACAGGGGATGGCTAATGAAAAACTGTTTTTT.

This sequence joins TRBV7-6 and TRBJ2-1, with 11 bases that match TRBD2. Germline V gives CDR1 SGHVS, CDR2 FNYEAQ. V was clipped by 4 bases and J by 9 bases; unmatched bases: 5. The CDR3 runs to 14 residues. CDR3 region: CASSSLAGDSEQFF. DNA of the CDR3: TGTGCCAGCAGCTCACTAGCGGGAGATAGTGAGCAGTTCTTC.

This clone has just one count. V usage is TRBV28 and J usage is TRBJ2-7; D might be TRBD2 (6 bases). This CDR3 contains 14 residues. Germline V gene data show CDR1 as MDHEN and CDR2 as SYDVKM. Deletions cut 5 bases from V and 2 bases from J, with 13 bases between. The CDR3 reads CASSVRGLPYEQYF. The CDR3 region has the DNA TGTGCCAGCAGTGTAAGGGGACTCCCCTACGAGCAGTACTTC.

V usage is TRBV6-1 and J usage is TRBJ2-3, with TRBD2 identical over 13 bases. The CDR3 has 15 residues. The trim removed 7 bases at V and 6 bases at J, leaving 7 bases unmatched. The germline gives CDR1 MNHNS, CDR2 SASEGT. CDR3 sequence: CASIPGTSGADTQYF. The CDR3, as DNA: TGTGCCAGCATCCCCGGGACTAGCGGGGCGGATACGCAGTATTTT.

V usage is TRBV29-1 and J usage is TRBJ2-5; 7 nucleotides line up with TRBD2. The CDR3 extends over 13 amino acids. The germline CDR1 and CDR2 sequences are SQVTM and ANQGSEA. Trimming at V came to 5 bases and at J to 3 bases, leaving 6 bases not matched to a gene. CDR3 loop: CSVTGTTEETQYF. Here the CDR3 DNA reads TGCAGCGTTACCGGGACTACCGAAGAGACCCAGTACTTC.

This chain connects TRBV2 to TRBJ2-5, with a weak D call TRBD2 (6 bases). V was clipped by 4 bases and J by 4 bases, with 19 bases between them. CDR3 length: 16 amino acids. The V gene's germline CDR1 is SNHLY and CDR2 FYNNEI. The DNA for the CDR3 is TGTGCCAGCAGTGCGCGTCAAGCGGGCTCAGGAGAGACCCAGTACTTC. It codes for CASSARQAGSGETQYF.

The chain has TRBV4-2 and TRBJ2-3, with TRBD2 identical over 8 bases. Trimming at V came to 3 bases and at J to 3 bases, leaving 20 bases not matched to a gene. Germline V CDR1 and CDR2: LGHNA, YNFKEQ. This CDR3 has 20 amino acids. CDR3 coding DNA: TGTGCCAGCAGCCATGAGAGGCTAGCGGGCAAATCAAGGGCGACAGATACGCAGTATTTT. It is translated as CASSHERLAGKSRATDTQYF.

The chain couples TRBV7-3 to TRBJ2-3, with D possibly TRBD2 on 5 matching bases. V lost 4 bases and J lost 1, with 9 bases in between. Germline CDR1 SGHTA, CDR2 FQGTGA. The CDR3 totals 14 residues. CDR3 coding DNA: TGTGCCAGCAGCTCCATCGGGGGCACAGATACGCAGTATTTT. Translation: CASSSIGGTDTQYF.

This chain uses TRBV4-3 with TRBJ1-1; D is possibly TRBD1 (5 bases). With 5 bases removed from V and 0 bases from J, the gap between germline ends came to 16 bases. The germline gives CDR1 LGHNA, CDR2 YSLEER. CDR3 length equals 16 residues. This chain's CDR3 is CASSSSVGHLNTEAFF. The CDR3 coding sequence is TGCGCCAGCAGCTCTTCCGTCGGACACCTGAACACTGAAGCTTTCTTT.

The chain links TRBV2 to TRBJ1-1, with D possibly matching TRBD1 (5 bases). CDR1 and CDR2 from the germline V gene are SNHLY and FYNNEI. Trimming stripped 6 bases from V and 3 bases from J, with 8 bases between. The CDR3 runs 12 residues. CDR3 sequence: CASRWGDTEAFF. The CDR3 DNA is TGTGCCAGCAGGTGGGGGGACACTGAAGCTTTCTTT.

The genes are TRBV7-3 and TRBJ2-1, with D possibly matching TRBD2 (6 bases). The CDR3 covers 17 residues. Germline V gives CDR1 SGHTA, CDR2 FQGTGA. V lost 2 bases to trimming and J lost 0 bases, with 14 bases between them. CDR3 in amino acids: CASSLEEGGSSYNEQFF. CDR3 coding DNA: TGTGCCAGCAGCTTAGAAGAGGGAGGATCCTCCTACAATGAGCAGTTCTTC.

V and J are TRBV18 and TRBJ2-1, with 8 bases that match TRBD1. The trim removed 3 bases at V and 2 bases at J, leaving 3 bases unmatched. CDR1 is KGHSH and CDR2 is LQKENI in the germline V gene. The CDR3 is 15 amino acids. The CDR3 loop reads CASSPDRGTYNEQFF. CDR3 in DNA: TGTGCCAGCTCACCCGACAGGGGCACCTACAATGAGCAGTTCTTC. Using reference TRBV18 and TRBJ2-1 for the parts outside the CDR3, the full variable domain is NAGVMQNPRHLVRRRGQEARLRCSPMKGHSHVYWYRQLPEEGLKFMVYLQKENIIDESGMPKERFSAEFPKEGPSILRIQQVVRGDSAAYFCASSPDRGTYNEQFFGPGTRLTVL.

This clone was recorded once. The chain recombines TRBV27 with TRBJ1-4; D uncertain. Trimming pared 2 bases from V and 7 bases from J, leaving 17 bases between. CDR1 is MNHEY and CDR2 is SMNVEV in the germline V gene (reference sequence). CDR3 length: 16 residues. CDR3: CASSLTVSDVGEKLFF. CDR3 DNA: TGTGCCAGCAGTTTAACTGTCAGCGACGTGGGTGAAAAACTGTTTTTT.

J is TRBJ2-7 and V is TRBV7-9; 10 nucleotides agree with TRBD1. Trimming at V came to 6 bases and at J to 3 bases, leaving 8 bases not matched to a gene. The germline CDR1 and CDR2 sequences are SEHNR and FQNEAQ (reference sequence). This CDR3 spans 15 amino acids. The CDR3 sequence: CASSPPGQGIYEQYF. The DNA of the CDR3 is TGTGCCAGCAGTCCTCCGGGACAGGGGATCTACGAGCAGTACTTC.

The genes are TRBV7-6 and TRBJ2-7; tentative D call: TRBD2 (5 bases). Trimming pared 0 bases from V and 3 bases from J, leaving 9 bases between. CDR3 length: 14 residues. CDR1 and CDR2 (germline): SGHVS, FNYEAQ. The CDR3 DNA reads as TGTGCCAGCAGCTTAGCAAATCGGGACTACGAGCAGTACTTC. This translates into CASSLANRDYEQYF.

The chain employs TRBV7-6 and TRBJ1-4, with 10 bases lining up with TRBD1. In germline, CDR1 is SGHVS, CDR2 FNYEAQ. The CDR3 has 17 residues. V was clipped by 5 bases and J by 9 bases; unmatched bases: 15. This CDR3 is CASSPDPAGQGRKKLFF. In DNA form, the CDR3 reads TGTGCCAGCAGCCCCGATCCGGCGGGACAGGGGAGAAAAAAACTGTTTTTT.

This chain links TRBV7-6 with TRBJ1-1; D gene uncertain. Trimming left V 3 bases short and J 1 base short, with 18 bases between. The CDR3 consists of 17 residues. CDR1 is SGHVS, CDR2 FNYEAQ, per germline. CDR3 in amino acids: CASSLRSALPPNTEAFF. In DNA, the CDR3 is TGTGCCAGCAGCTTGAGGTCCGCACTGCCCCCGAACACTGAAGCTTTCTTT.

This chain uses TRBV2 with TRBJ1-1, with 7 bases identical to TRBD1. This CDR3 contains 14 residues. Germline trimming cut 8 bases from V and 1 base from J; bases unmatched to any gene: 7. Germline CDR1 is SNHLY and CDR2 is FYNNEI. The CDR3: CASLGWDRNTEAFF. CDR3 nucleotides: TGTGCCAGCCTCGGTTGGGACAGGAACACTGAAGCTTTCTTT.